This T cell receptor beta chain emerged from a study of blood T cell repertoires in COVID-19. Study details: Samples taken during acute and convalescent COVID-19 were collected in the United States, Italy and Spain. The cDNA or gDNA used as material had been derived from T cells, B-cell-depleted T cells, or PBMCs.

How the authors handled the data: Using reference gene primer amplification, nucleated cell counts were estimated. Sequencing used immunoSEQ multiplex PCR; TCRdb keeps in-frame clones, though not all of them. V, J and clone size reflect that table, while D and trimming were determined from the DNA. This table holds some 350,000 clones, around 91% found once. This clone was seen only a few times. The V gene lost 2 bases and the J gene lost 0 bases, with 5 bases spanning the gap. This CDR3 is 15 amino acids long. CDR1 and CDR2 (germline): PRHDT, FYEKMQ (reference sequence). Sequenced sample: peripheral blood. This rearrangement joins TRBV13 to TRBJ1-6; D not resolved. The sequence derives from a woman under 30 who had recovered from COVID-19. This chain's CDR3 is CASSLTSSYNSPLHF. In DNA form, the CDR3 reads TGTGCCAGCAGCTTAACTTCCTCCTATAATTCACCCCTCCACTTT.